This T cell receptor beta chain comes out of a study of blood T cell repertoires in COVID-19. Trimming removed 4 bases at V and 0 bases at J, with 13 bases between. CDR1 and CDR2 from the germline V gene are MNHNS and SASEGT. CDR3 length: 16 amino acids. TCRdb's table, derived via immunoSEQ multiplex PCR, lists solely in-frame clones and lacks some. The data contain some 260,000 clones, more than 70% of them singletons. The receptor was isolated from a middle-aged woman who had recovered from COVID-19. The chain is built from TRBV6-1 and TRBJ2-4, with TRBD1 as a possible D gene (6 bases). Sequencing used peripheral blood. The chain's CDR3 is CASSARDILAKNIQYF. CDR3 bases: TGTGCCAGCAGTGCCAGGGACATACTAGCCAAAAACATTCAGTACTTC.